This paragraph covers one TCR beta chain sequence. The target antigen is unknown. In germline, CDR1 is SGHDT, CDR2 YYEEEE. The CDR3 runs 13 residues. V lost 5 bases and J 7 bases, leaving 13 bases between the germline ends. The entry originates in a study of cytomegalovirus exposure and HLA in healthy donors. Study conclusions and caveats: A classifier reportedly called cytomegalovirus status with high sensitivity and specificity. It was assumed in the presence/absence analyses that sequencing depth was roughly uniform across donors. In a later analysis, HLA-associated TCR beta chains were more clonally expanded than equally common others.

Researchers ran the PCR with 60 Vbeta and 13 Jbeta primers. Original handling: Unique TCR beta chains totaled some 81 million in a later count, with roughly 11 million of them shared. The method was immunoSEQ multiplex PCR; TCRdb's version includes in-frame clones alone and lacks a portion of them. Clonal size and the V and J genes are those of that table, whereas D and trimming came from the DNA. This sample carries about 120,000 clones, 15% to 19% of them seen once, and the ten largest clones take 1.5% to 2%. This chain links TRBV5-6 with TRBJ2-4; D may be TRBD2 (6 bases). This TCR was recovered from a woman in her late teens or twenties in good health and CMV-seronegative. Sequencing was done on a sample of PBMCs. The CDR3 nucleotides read TGTGCCAGCAGTCCAGTGGGGGGTAACATTCAGTACTTC. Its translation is CASSPVGGNIQYF.